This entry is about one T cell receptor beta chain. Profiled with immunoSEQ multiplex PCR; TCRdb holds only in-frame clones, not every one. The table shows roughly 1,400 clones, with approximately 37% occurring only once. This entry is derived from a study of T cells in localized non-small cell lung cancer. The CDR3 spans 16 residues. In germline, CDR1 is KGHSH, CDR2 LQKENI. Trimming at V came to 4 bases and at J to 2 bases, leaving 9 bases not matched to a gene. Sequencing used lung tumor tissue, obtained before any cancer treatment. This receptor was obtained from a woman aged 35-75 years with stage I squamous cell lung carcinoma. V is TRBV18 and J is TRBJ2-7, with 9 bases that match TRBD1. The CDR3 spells CASSQARDRVPYEQYF. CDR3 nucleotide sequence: TGTGCCAGCTCACAAGCCCGGGACAGGGTTCCCTACGAGCAGTACTTC.